This T cell receptor (beta chain) is from a study of blood T cell repertoires in COVID-19. Overall study context: Acute and convalescent COVID-19 samples came from the United States, Italy and Spain. The cDNA or gDNA used as material had been derived from T cells, B-cell-depleted T cells, or PBMCs.

CDR3 length: 16 amino acids. V gave up 3 bases and J gave up 2 bases; unmatched junction bases: 8. Germline-derived CDR1 and CDR2 are MNHEY and SVGEGT. Study processing details: Reference gene primer amplification gave estimated nucleated cell counts. Data came from immunoSEQ multiplex PCR; TCRdb stores just in-frame clones and leaves some out. The V and J calls and clone size come from that table; D and trimming were worked out from the DNA. Of tens of thousands of clones in the sample, about nine tenths were seen once. The sample comprised peripheral blood. The receptor's source is a man aged 50 to 60 with active or convalescent COVID-19. The chain combines TRBV6-2 or TRBV6-3 with TRBJ2-7; 9 bases line up with TRBD1. The CDR3 spells CASSYGTGSFTYEQYF. The CDR3 nucleotides read TGTGCCAGCAGTTATGGGACAGGGAGTTTCACCTACGAGCAGTACTTC.